Shown below are 6 T cell receptor beta chains from a single sample sequenced in a study of pediatric ulcerative colitis. TCRdb's table, derived via immunoSEQ multiplex PCR, lists solely in-frame clones and lacks some. The profile covers tens of thousands of clones, with 87% appearing a single time and about 1.5% taken by the ten largest. The specimen sequenced was blood. The receptors were gathered from a boy between 5 and 17 years old who was a control in a study of pediatric ulcerative colitis.

The chain links TRBV19 to TRBJ2-7; possibly TRBD1 for D (5 bases). V was trimmed by 6 bases and J by 6 bases, leaving 15 bases between them. The CDR3 consists of 13 residues. Germline V CDR1 and CDR2: LNHDA, SQIVND (reference sequence). DNA for the CDR3: TGTGCCAGTAGCACCTTAACAGGATTCGAGCAGTACTTC. This codes for CASSTLTGFEQYF.

CDR3 sequence: CASSGQDRNEQFF. The CDR3 DNA reads TGTGCCAGCAGTGGACAGGATAGGAATGAGCAGTTCTTC. This sequence joins TRBV6-1 and TRBJ2-1, with D possibly TRBD1 on 6 matching bases. The germline gives CDR1 MNHNS, CDR2 SASEGT. V was pared by 4 bases and J by 7 bases, with 11 bases between. The CDR3 covers 13 residues.

The chain is built from TRBV9 and TRBJ1-4, with 7 bases matching TRBD1. Germline V gives CDR1 SGDLS, CDR2 YYNGEE. This CDR3 region has 15 residues. The junction had 4 bases not matched to a gene; V was cut back by 0 bases and J by 5 bases. Written as DNA, the CDR3 is TGTGCCAGCAGCGTAGAGAGGGGGCCAAATGAAAAACTGTTTTTT. Its protein is CASSVERGPNEKLFF.

This chain connects TRBV10-3 to TRBJ2-7; 8 bases fit TRBD1. The CDR3 has 13 amino acids. CDR1 is ENHRY and CDR2 is SYGVKD in the germline V gene. V gave up 11 bases and J gave up 6 bases; unmatched junction bases: 12. CDR3 protein: CAATRGHGPEQYF. For the CDR3, the DNA is TGTGCCGCGACCAGGGGGCATGGGCCCGAGCAGTACTTC.

For the CDR3, the DNA is TGTGCCAGCGCGCCGGGACGCGACAATGAGCAGTTCTTC. This translates into CASAPGRDNEQFF. The chain uses TRBV11-2 and TRBJ2-1; D may be TRBD1 or TRBD2 (5 bases each). Germline CDR1 is SGHAT and CDR2 is FQNNGV. This CDR3 has 13 residues. Between the trimmed V and J ends, which lost 8 bases and 5 bases, there was a span of 13 bases.

The rearrangement joins TRBV27 to TRBJ2-1; the D gene could be TRBD1 or TRBD2 (5 bases each). The length of the CDR3 is 13 residues. Trimming removed 6 bases at V and 10 bases at J, with 16 bases between. CDR1 is MNHEY, CDR2 SMNVEV, per germline (reference sequence). CDR3 protein: CASSFTLWGEQFF. The CDR3 DNA is TGTGCCAGCAGCTTTACCCTCTGGGGGGAGCAGTTCTTC.